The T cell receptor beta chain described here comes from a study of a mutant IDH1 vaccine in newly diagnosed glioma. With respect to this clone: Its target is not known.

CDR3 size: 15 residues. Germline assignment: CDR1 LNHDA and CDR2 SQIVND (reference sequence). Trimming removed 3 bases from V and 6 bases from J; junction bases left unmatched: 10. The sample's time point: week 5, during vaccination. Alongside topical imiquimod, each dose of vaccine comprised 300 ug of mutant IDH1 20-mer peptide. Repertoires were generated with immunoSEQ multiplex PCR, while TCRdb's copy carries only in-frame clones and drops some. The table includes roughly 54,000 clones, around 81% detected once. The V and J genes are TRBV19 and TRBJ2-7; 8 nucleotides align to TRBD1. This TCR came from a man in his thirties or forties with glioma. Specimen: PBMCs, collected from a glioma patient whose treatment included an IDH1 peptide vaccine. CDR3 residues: CASSILEAGGAEQYF. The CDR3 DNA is TGTGCCAGTAGTATTTTAGAGGCAGGGGGCGCCGAGCAGTACTTC.